Listed below are T cell receptor beta chains from one sample, sequenced in a study of metastatic and nonmetastatic thyroid tumors. TCRdb re-clonotyped the PCR reads through MiXCR. The table has approximately 25,000 clones, 20% to 25% seen once. The sequenced sample consisted of blood. These receptors were obtained from a male donor with papillary thyroid cancer or a benign thyroid nodule (not recorded which). Some clones in this sample may be carry-over from other donors' samples. CDR3s leave out the opening cysteine and the closing phenylalanine or tryptophan. Each record gives: D gene, V gene, J gene, CDR3 protein. D genes are given only for firm matches.

.,TRBV11-1,TRBJ2-7,ASSSRSQGLSYEQY
.,TRBV7-2,TRBJ2-5,ASSLWRGRQVGETQY
.,TRBV28,TRBJ1-2,ASSPSLGSNSYGYT
.,TRBV2,TRBJ2-1,ASSDLTGEGEQF
.,TRBV7-8,TRBJ2-3,ASSPRTDTDTQY
.,TRBV19,TRBJ1-2,ACSIEGEGSYT
TRBD1,TRBV11-1,TRBJ2-7,ASSFERGQTYEQY
TRBD2,TRBV5-4,TRBJ2-5,ASSFAGGAVETQY
.,TRBV13,TRBJ1-2,ASSFSRKGGYP
TRBD1,TRBV28,TRBJ1-5,ASSLKGRTGGWRPQH
.,TRBV20-1,TRBJ1-2,SARDLGRGTYGYT
.,TRBV18,TRBJ2-7,ASSPTNPYYEQY
TRBD2,TRBV12-3/TRBV12-4,TRBJ2-5,ASSLLARETQY
TRBD2,TRBV15,TRBJ2-1,ATSSKLAGGSCNEQF
.,TRBV30,TRBJ2-7,AWRGNYEQN
.,TRBV6-1,TRBJ2-2,ACSDAVWGQGGELF
.,TRBV5-4,TRBJ1-1,ASSLAQVAF
TRBD2,TRBV20-1,TRBJ2-2,SARRLAVGPRAGELF
TRBD1,TRBV30,TRBJ1-2,AGSSGGYS
.,TRBV6-6,TRBJ1-1,ASSYSRRGDTEAF
.,TRBV6-2/TRBV6-3,TRBJ2-7,ASSYENYEQY
.,TRBV6-5,TRBJ2-7,ASSYQGREQY
.,TRBV29-1,TRBJ1-3,SVIQNSGNTIY
TRBD1,TRBV6-4,TRBJ2-3,ASRPGQGPTDTQY
TRBD1,TRBV27,TRBJ1-2,ASSFRGIRPPGGYT
TRBD2,TRBV12-3/TRBV12-4,TRBJ2-1,ASSIGLAGAVEQF
TRBD1,TRBV2,TRBJ1-2,ASSGQGAWFYT
TRBD1,TRBV28,TRBJ1-5,ASRLLMTGGNKPQH
.,TRBV20-1,TRBJ1-1,SARVAGRDTEAF
.,TRBV28,TRBJ2-3,ASSPEGSQTFTDTQY
TRBD2,TRBV9,TRBJ2-3,ASSVDGSGSSTDTQY
.,TRBV5-1,TRBJ1-5,ASSQDKIYQPQH
TRBD1,TRBV11-2,TRBJ1-1,ASSSVRGTGRRAF
TRBD2,TRBV5-1,TRBJ2-7,ASSPGTSGGYEQY
.,TRBV6-1,TRBJ2-7,ASSDSYEQY
.,TRBV7-8,TRBJ1-2,ASSPRGTYGYT